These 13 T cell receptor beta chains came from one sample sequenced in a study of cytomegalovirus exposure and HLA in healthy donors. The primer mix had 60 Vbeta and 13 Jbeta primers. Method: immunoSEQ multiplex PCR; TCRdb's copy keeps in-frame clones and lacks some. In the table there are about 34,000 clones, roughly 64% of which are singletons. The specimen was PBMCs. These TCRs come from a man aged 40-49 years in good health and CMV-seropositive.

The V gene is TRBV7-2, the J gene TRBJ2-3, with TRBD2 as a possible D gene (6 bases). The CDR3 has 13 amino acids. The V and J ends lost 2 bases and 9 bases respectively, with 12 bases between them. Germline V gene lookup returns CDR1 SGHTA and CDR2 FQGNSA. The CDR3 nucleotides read TGTGCCAGCAGCTTAAATACGGCGGGGACGCAGTATTTT. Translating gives CASSLNTAGTQYF.

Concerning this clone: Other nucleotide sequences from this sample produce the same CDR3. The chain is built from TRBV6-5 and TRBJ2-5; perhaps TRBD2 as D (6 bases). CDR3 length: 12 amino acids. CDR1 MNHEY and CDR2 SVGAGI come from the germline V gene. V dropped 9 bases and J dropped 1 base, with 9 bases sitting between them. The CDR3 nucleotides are TGTGCCAGTGGGGGAGGCCAAGAGACCCAGTACTTC. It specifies CASGGGQETQYF.

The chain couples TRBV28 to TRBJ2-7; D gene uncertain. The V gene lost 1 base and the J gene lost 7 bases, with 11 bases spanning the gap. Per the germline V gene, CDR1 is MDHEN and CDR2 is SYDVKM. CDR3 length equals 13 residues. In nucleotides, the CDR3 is TGTGCCAGCAGTTTATTGTCCCTGAGGGAGCAGTACTTC. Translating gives CASSLLSLREQYF.

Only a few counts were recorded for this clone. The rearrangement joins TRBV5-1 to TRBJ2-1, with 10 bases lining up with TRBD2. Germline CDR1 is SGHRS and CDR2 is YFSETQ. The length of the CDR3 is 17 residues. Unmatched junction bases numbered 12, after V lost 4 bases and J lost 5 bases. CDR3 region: CASSLGLRLAGDNEQFF. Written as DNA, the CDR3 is TGCGCCAGCAGCCTAGGACTCCGGCTAGCGGGGGACAATGAGCAGTTCTTC.

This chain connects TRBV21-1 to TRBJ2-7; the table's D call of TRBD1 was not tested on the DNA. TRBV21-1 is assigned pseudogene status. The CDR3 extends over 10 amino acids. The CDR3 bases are TGTGCCAGCACCCAGGGCGAGCAGTACTTC. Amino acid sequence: CASTQGEQYF.

The CDR3 DNA sequence: TGTGCCAGCAGCCCACCGCTCCGGAAAGGGGGCACAGATACGCAGTATTTT. This codes for CASSPPLRKGGTDTQYF. The genes are TRBV7-8 and TRBJ2-3; a weak D match, TRBD1 (5 bases). The germline V and J ends were trimmed by 5 bases and 1 base, with 19 bases remaining between them. This CDR3 contains 17 residues. Germline V lookup: CDR1 SGHVS, CDR2 FQNEAQ.

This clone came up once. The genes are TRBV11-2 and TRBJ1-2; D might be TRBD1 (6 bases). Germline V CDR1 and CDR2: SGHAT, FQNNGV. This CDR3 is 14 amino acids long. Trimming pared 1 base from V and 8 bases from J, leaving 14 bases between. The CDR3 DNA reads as TGTGCCAGCAGCTTAGGCACAGGGTTATTCGGCTACACCTTC. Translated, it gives CASSLGTGLFGYTF.

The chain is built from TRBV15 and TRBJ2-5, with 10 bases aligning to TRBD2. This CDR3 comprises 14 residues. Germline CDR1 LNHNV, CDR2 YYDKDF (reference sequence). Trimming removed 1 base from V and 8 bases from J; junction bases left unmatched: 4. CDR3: CATSRVLAGDTQYF. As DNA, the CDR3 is TGTGCCACCAGCAGAGTTCTAGCGGGGGACACCCAGTACTTC.

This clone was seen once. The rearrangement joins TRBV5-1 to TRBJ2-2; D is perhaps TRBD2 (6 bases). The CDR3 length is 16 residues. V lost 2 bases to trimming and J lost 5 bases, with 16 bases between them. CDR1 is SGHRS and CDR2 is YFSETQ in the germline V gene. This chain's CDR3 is CASSLSDGGRTGELFF. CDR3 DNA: TGCGCCAGCAGCTTATCCGACGGGGGAAGGACCGGGGAGCTGTTTTTT.

The CDR3 here is CASSLRTGSYEQYF. DNA for the CDR3: TGTGCCAGCAGCTTAAGGACGGGGTCCTACGAGCAGTACTTC. The chain recombines TRBV7-2 with TRBJ2-7; TRBD2 is a possible D gene (5 bases). Trimming shortened V by 2 bases and J by 1 base, and 9 bases separated the two germline ends. This CDR3 contains 14 residues. Looked up from germline, CDR1 is SGHTA and CDR2 is FQGNSA. The full variable domain, completed using reference TRBV7-2 and TRBJ2-7, is GAGVSQSPSNKVTEKGKDVELRCDPISGHTALYWYRQSLGQGLEFLIYFQGNSAPDKSGLPSDRFSAERTGGSVSTLTIQRTQQEDSAVYLCASSLRTGSYEQYFGPGTRLTVT.

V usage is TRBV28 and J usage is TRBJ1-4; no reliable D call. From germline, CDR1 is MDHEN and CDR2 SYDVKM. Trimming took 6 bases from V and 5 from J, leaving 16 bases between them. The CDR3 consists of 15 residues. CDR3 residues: CASRLETALNEKLFF. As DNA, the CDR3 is TGTGCCAGCAGGTTGGAGACGGCTTTAAATGAAAAACTGTTTTTT. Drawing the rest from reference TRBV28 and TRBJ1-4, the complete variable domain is DVKVTQSSRYLVKRTGEKVFLECVQDMDHENMFWYRQDPGLGLRLIYFSYDVKMKEKGDIPEGYSVSREKKERFSLILESASTNQTSMYLCASRLETALNEKLFFGSGTQLSVL.

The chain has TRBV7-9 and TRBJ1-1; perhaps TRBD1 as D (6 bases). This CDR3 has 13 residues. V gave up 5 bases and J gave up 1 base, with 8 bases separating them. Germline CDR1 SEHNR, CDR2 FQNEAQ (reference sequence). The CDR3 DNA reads TGTGCCAGCAGCCAACAGGGGAACACTGAAGCTTTCTTT. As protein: CASSQQGNTEAFF. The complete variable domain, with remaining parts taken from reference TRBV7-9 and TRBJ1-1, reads DTGVSQNPRHKITKRGQNVTFRCDPISEHNRLYWYRQTLGQGPEFLTYFQNEAQLEKSRLLSDRFSAERPKGSFSTLEIQRTEQGDSAMYLCASSQQGNTEAFFGQGTRLTVV.

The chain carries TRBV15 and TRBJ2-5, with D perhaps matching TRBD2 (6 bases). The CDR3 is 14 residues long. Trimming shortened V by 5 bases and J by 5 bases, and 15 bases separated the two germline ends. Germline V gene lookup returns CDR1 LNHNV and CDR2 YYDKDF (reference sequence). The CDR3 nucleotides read TGTGCCACCAGCCCCGAGGTAGCGGAGGAGACCCAGTACTTC. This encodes CATSPEVAEETQYF.